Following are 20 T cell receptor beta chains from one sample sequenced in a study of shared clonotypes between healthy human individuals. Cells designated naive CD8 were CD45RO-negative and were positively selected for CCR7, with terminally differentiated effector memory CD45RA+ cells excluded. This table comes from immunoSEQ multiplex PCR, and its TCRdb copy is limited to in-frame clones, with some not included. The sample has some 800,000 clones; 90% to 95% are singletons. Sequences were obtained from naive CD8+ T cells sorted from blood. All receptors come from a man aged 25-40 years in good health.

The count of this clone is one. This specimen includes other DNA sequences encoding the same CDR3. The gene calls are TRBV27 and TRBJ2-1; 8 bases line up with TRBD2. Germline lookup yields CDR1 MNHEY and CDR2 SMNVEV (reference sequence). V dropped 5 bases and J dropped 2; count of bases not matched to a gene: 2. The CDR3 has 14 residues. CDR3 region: CASSLAGTYNEQFF. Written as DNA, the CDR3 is TGTGCCAGCAGTCTAGCGGGTACCTACAATGAGCAGTTCTTC.

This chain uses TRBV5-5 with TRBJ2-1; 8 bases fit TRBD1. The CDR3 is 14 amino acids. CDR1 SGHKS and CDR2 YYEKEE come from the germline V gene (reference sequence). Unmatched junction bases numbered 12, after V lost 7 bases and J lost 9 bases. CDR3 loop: CASSSTGAGREQFF. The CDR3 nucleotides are TGTGCCAGCTCCTCGACAGGGGCGGGACGTGAGCAGTTCTTC.

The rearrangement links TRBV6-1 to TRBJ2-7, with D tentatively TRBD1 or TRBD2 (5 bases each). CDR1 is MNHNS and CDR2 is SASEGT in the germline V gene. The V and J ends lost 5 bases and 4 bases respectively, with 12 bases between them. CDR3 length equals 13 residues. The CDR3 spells CASSSGQKYEQYF. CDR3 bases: TGTGCCAGCAGTAGCGGACAAAAGTACGAGCAGTACTTC.

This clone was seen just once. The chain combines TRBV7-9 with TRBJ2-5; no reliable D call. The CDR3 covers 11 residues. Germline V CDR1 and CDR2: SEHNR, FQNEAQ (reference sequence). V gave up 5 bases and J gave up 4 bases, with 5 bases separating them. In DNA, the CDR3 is TGTGCCAGCAGCCACCCAGAGACCCAGTACTTC. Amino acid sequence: CASSHPETQYF.

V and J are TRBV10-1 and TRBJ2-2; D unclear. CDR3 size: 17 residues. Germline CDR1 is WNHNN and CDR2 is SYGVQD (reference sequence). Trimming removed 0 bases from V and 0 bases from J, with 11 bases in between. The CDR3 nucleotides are TGCGCCAGCAGTGAGTCATCAACAGCTACGAACACCGGGGAGCTGTTTTTT. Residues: CASSESSTATNTGELFF.

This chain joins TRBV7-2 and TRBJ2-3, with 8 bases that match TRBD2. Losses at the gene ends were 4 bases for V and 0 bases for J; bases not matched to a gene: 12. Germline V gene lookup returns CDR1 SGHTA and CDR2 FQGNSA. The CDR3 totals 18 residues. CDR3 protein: CASSSPTWTSRSTDTQYF. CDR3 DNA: TGTGCCAGCAGCTCCCCAACATGGACTAGCAGAAGCACAGATACGCAGTATTTT. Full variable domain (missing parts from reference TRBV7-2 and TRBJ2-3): GAGVSQSPSNKVTEKGKDVELRCDPISGHTALYWYRQSLGQGLEFLIYFQGNSAPDKSGLPSDRFSAERTGGSVSTLTIQRTQQEDSAVYLCASSSPTWTSRSTDTQYFGPGTRLTVL.

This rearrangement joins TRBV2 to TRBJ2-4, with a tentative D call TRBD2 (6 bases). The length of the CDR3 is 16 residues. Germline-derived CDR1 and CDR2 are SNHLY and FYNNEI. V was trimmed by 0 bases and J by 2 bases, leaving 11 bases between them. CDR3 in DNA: TGTGCCAGCAGTGAAGCGGAAGGGAGGTCCAAAAACATTCAGTACTTC. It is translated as CASSEAEGRSKNIQYF.

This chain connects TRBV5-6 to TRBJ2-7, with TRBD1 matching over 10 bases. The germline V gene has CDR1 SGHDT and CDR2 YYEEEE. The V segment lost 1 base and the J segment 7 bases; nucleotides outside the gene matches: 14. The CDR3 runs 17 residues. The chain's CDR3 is CASSLSKVWTGGREQYF. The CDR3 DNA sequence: TGTGCCAGCAGCTTGAGTAAAGTCTGGACAGGGGGTAGAGAGCAGTACTTC.

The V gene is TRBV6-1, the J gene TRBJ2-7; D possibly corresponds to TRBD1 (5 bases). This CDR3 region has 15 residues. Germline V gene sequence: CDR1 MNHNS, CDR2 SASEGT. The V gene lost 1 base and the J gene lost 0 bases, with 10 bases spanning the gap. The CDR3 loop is CASSEGAGFSYEQYF. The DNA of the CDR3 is TGTGCCAGCAGTGAAGGGGCAGGGTTCTCCTACGAGCAGTACTTC.

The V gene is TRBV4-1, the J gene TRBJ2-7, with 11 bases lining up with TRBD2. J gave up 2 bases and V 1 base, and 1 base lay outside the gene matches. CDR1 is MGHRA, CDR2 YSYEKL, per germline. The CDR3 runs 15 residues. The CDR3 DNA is TGCGCCAGCAGCCAAGTGACTAGCGGGACCTACGAGCAGTACTTC. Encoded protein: CASSQVTSGTYEQYF.

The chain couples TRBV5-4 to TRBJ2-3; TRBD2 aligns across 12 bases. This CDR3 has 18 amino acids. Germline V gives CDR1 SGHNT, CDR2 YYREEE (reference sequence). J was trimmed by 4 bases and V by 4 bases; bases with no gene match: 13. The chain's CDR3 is CASSLGLAGFQSADTQYF. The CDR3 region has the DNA TGTGCCAGCAGCCTAGGACTAGCGGGATTCCAGAGCGCAGATACGCAGTATTTT.

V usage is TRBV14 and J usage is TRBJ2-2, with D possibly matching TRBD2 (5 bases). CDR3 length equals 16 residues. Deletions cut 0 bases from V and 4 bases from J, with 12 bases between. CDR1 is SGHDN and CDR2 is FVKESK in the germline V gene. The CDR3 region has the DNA TGTGCCAGCAGCCAAGAGCACTCCGGAGGCACCGGGGAGCTGTTTTTT. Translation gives CASSQEHSGGTGELFF.

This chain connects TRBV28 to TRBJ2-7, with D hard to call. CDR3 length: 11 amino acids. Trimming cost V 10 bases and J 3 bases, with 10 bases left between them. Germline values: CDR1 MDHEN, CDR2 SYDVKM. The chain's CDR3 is CATDNLYEQYF. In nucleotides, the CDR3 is TGTGCCACCGACAACCTCTACGAGCAGTACTTC.

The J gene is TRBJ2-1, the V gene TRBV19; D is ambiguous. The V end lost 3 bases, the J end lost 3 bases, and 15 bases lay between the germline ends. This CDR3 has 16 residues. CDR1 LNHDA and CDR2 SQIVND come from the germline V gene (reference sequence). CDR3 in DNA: TGTGCCAGTAGTATCGGTCCTGGGTTTAGCTACAATGAGCAGTTCTTC. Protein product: CASSIGPGFSYNEQFF.

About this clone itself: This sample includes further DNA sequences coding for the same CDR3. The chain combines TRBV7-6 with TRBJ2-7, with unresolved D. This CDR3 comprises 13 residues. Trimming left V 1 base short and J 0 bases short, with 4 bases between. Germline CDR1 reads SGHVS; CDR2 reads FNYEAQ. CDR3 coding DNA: TGTGCCAGCAGCTTAGGACACTCCTACGAGCAGTACTTC. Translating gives CASSLGHSYEQYF.

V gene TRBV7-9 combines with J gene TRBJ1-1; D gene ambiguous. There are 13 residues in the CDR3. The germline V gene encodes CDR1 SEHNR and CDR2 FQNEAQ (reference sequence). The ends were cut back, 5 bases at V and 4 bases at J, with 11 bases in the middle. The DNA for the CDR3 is TGTGCCAGCAGCATAACGACGGGCACTGAAGCTTTCTTT. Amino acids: CASSITTGTEAFF.

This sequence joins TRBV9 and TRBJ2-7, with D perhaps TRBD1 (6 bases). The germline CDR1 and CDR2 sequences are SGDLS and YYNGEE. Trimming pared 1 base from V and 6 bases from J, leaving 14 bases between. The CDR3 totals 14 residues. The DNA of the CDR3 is TGTGCCAGCAGCGTATCCACAGGGACGAGCGAGCAGTACTTC. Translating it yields CASSVSTGTSEQYF.

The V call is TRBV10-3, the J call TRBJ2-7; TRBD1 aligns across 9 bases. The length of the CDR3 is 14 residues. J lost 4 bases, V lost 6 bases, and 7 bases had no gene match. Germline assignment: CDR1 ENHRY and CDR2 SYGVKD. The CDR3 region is CAISHPTGGYEQYF. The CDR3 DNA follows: TGTGCCATCAGCCACCCGACAGGGGGTTACGAGCAGTACTTC.

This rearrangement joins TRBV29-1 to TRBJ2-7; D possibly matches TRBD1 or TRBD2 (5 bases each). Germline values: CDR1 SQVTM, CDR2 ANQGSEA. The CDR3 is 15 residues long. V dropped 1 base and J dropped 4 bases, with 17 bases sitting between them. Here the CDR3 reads CSVEGDGLALYEQYF. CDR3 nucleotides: TGCAGCGTTGAAGGGGACGGGTTGGCCTTATACGAGCAGTACTTC.

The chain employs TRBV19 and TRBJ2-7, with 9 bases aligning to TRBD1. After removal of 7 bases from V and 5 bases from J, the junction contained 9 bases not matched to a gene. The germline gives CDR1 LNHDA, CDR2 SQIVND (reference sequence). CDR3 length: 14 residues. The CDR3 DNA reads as TGTGCCAGTACGCACGGACAGGGGTCCCACGAGCAGTACTTC. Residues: CASTHGQGSHEQYF.